These 25 T cell receptor beta chains originate from one sample sequenced in a study of blood T cell repertoires in COVID-19. Profiling relied on immunoSEQ multiplex PCR, and the TCRdb table lists in-frame clones only, not all of them. The sample yields 35,000 to 45,000 clones, about 90% seen once. The sequenced sample was peripheral blood. The receptors here all came from a man in his 60s with acute or convalescent COVID-19.

The rearrangement joins TRBV2 to TRBJ2-7, with 10 bases fitting TRBD2. V dropped 4 bases and J dropped 4; count of bases not matched to a gene: 7. This CDR3 has 15 amino acids. Germline values: CDR1 SNHLY, CDR2 FYNNEI. The CDR3 region is CASSAGTSATYEQYF. The CDR3 region has the DNA TGTGCCAGCAGTGCTGGGACTAGCGCAACTTACGAGCAGTACTTC.

V gene TRBV7-6 combines with J gene TRBJ2-7; 10 bases agree with TRBD1. The CDR3 spans 15 residues. V dropped 3 bases and J dropped 2; count of bases not matched to a gene: 4. CDR1 is SGHVS and CDR2 is FNYEAQ in the germline V gene. CDR3: CASSLGDRGTYEQYV. The DNA of the CDR3 is TGTGCCAGCAGCTTGGGGGACAGGGGTACCTACGAGCAGTACGTC.

V usage is TRBV10-3 and J usage is TRBJ2-3; D call uncertain. Germline CDR1 ENHRY, CDR2 SYGVKD. The CDR3 runs 13 residues. Trimming shortened V by 6 bases and J by 2 bases, and 9 bases separated the two germline ends. The CDR3 is CAISERLTDTQYF. The CDR3 DNA sequence: TGTGCCATCAGCGAACGACTCACAGATACGCAGTATTTT.

This clone was recorded once. The J gene is TRBJ1-2, the V gene TRBV9, with unresolved D. V gave up 5 bases and J gave up 1 base, with 12 bases separating them. The CDR3 sequence is 14 residues long. Germline V gives CDR1 SGDLS, CDR2 YYNGEE. The CDR3: CASSDPRNNYGYTF. In DNA, the CDR3 is TGTGCCAGCAGTGATCCCAGGAATAACTATGGCTACACCTTC.

This chain connects TRBV18 to TRBJ1-2, with D possibly TRBD1 on 5 matching bases. This CDR3 comprises 13 residues. The germline V and J ends were trimmed by 2 bases and 4 bases, with 8 bases remaining between them. In germline, CDR1 is KGHSH, CDR2 LQKENI. CDR3 sequence (DNA): TGTGCCAGCTCACCAGGGGCTGGCTATGGCTACACCTTC. It translates to CASSPGAGYGYTF.

The gene calls are TRBV6-5 and TRBJ1-5, with TRBD1 matching over 8 bases. The V gene end was trimmed by 6 bases and the J gene end by 0 bases; junction bases not matched to a gene: 4. This CDR3 spans 15 amino acids. Germline CDR1 and CDR2: MNHEY and SVGAGI. CDR3 in DNA: TGTGCCAGCAGGAGGACAGGGAGTAGCAATCAGCCCCAGCATTTT. As protein: CASRRTGSSNQPQHF.

CDR3 protein: CASRATGLTETQYF. The CDR3 DNA reads TGTGCCAGCAGGGCGACAGGATTAACGGAGACCCAGTACTTC. The chain has TRBV27 and TRBJ2-5, with a possible D match to TRBD1 (6 bases). Trimming removed 6 bases from V and 5 bases from J, with 16 bases in between. This CDR3 is built from 14 residues. CDR1 and CDR2 (germline): MNHEY, SMNVEV (reference sequence).

The chain carries TRBV11-2 and TRBJ2-1; 9 bases are a match to TRBD1. V was pared by 1 base and J by 4 bases, with 2 bases of the junction left unmatched. Germline assignment: CDR1 SGHAT and CDR2 FQNNGV. The CDR3 has 15 residues. In DNA, the CDR3 is TGTGCCAGCAGCTTAGTTGGACAGGGGTACAATGAGCAGTTCTTC. Translation: CASSLVGQGYNEQFF.

This clone appeared a single time. The rearrangement joins TRBV28 to TRBJ1-2, with a tentative D call TRBD1 (5 bases). The CDR3 consists of 15 residues. CDR1 is MDHEN and CDR2 is SYDVKM in the germline V gene. Trimming took off 4 bases at V and 7 bases at J, with 19 bases between the two ends. The CDR3 nucleotides read TGTGCCAGCAGTTCCCCTGGGGCGGGAATCTCTGGCTACACCTTC. Translated, it gives CASSSPGAGISGYTF.

This rearrangement joins TRBV7-2 to TRBJ2-2; tentatively, D is TRBD1 (6 bases). V shed 2 bases and J shed 7 bases, with 17 bases lying between them. This CDR3 is built from 16 residues. Per germline, CDR1 SGHTA and CDR2 FQGNSA. As DNA, the CDR3 is TGTGCCAGCAGCTTAACAGGGCAGAATCCTAGCGGGGAGCTGTTTTTT. Its translation is CASSLTGQNPSGELFF.

The chain employs TRBV11-2 and TRBJ1-1; D may be TRBD1 (6 bases). Trimming cost V 1 base and J 0 bases, with 18 bases left between them. The CDR3 has 18 residues. CDR1 and CDR2 (germline): SGHAT, FQNNGV. The CDR3 DNA sequence: TGTGCCAGCAGCTTAGTACATTCAGGGGCTCATATGAACACTGAAGCTTTCTTT. It translates to CASSLVHSGAHMNTEAFF.

This clone was detected a few times. The chain recombines TRBV10-1 with TRBJ1-5, with D possibly being TRBD1 (5 bases). Trimming took 5 bases from V and 6 from J, leaving 14 bases between them. There are 14 residues in the CDR3. Germline V lookup: CDR1 WNHNN, CDR2 SYGVQD (reference sequence). The DNA of the CDR3 is TGCGCCAGCAGTCAATCCAGGGAGGGTCAGCCCCAGCATTTT. As protein: CASSQSREGQPQHF.

The chain employs TRBV5-1 and TRBJ1-1; 12 bases line up with TRBD1. From germline, CDR1 is SGHRS and CDR2 YFSETQ. The trim removed 3 bases at V and 11 bases at J, leaving 11 bases unmatched. The CDR3 sequence is 15 residues long. The CDR3 here is CASSSSAGQGAGAFF. The CDR3, as DNA: TGCGCCAGCAGCTCGAGTGCGGGACAGGGGGCCGGTGCTTTCTTT. The full variable domain, completed using reference TRBV5-1 and TRBJ1-1, is KAGVTQTPRYLIKTRGQQVTLSCSPISGHRSVSWYQQTPGQGLQFLFEYFSETQRNKGNFPGRFSGRQFSNSRSEMNVSTLELGDSALYLCASSSSAGQGAGAFFGQGTRLTVV.

The chain couples TRBV9 to TRBJ2-3; maybe TRBD1 (6 bases). Trimming cost V 4 bases and J 2 bases, with 11 bases left between them. This CDR3 has 14 residues. Germline loops: CDR1 SGDLS, CDR2 YYNGEE. CDR3 coding DNA: TGTGCCAGCAGCCCGCAGGGGCACACAGATACGCAGTATTTT. It encodes CASSPQGHTDTQYF.

The genes are TRBV5-1 and TRBJ2-7, with TRBD1 identical over 9 bases. The ends lost 3 bases at V and 3 bases at J; junction bases unmatched: 1. The CDR3 runs 13 residues. Germline V gene sequence: CDR1 SGHRS, CDR2 YFSETQ. Here the CDR3 reads CASSWDRVYEQYF. The CDR3 nucleotides read TGCGCCAGCAGCTGGGACAGGGTCTACGAGCAGTACTTC.

The chain carries TRBV27 and TRBJ2-7; 8 bases map to TRBD1. The CDR3 spans 14 residues. Trimming cost V 6 bases and J 2 bases; bases outside gene matches: 6. In germline, CDR1 is MNHEY, CDR2 SMNVEV (reference sequence). Here the CDR3 DNA reads TGTGCCAGCAGCAGGGGACAGGCCACCTACGAGCAGTACTTC. Its translation: CASSRGQATYEQYF.

This chain uses TRBV9 with TRBJ2-2; 7 nucleotides align to TRBD1. This CDR3 contains 15 residues. The V gene's germline CDR1 is SGDLS and CDR2 YYNGEE. With 1 base clipped from V and 6 bases from J, the junction kept 6 bases outside the gene matches. The CDR3 coding sequence is TGTGCCAGCAGCGTAAAGGCAGGGGGACCCGGGGAGCTGTTTTTT. Amino acids: CASSVKAGGPGELFF.

J is TRBJ1-3 and V is TRBV11-2; D unresolved. Trimming left V 3 bases short and J 1 base short, with 7 bases between. Germline V lookup: CDR1 SGHAT, CDR2 FQNNGV. This CDR3 spans 14 amino acids. This CDR3 reads CASSFAGSGNTIYF. The CDR3, as DNA: TGTGCCAGCAGCTTCGCGGGGTCTGGAAACACCATATATTTT. Full variable domain (missing parts from reference TRBV11-2 and TRBJ1-3): EAGVAQSPRYKIIEKRQSVAFWCNPISGHATLYWYQQILGQGPKLLIQFQNNGVVDDSQLPKDRFSAERLKGVDSTLKIQPAKLEDSAVYLCASSFAGSGNTIYFGEGSWLTVV.

The chain is built from TRBV5-8 and TRBJ1-1, with 7 bases lining up with TRBD1. CDR3 length equals 14 residues. V lost 2 bases to trimming and J lost 6 bases; unmatched junction nucleotides: 7. The germline CDR1 and CDR2 sequences are SGHTS and YDEGEE. The CDR3 nucleotides read TGTGCCAGCAGCTTCCGACAGGGCTACCCTGAAGCTTTCTTT. The encoded protein is CASSFRQGYPEAFF.

As DNA, the CDR3 is TGTGCCAGTAGTCAGGTGGCAGCCTATCAGCCCCAGCATTTT. Translating it yields CASSQVAAYQPQHF. This chain joins TRBV19 and TRBJ1-5, with unresolved D. There are 14 residues in the CDR3. Trimming left V 5 bases short and J 5 bases short, with 13 bases between. The germline V gene encodes CDR1 LNHDA and CDR2 SQIVND (reference sequence).

The V call is TRBV28, the J call TRBJ2-3, with TRBD1 matching 10 bases. Germline V gene lookup returns CDR1 MDHEN and CDR2 SYDVKM. The CDR3 is made up of 13 amino acids. Trimming at V came to 8 bases and at J to 4 bases, leaving 3 bases not matched to a gene. The CDR3, as DNA: TGTGCCAGCGGGACAGGGGTGCCAGATACGCAGTATTTT. Amino acid sequence: CASGTGVPDTQYF.

The chain has TRBV20-1 and TRBJ2-5; the D is unclear. Germline V CDR1 and CDR2: DFQATT, SNEGSKA (reference sequence). Trimming stripped 2 bases from V and 5 bases from J, with 6 bases between. The CDR3 length is 11 residues. The CDR3 region is CSARHRETQYF. CDR3 sequence (DNA): TGCAGTGCTAGACATCGGGAGACCCAGTACTTC.

This clone was counted a few times. The chain joins TRBV5-1 to TRBJ2-1, with 14 bases fitting TRBD2. This CDR3 has 17 residues. CDR1 and CDR2 from the germline V gene are SGHRS and YFSETQ. V lost 0 bases, J lost 8 bases, and 7 bases stayed unmatched. Here the CDR3 DNA reads TGCGCCAGCAGCTTGGCCCGACTAGCGGGAGGGCCTCATGAGCAGTTCTTC. Translated, it gives CASSLARLAGGPHEQFF.

The CDR3 region is CASSGRGSPLHF. CDR3 bases: TGTGCCAGCAGCGGACGGGGTTCACCCCTCCACTTT. The gene calls are TRBV9 and TRBJ1-6, with no clear D. Deletions cut 3 bases from V and 9 bases from J, with 7 bases between. CDR3 length: 12 residues. In germline, CDR1 is SGDLS, CDR2 YYNGEE.

V usage is TRBV27 and J usage is TRBJ1-1; TRBD1 matches 8 bases. Germline-derived CDR1 and CDR2 are MNHEY and SMNVEV (reference sequence). The CDR3 covers 14 residues. Trimming took 6 bases from V and 6 from J; bases not matched to a gene: 9. The CDR3 nucleotides are TGTGCCAGCAGAAGTACAGGGGGTGGATCTGAAGCTTTCTTT. It codes for CASRSTGGGSEAFF.